One sample yielded the 32 T cell receptor beta chains listed below, sequenced in a study of human T cells and chemical hapten exposure. Time point here: patch test 1, 2 weeks after DPC sensitization. Treatment denoted: therapeutic diphenylcyclopropenone sensitization with weekly scalp DPC. MiXCR, applied by TCRdb to the RACE reads, yields one record per CDR3 protein. The sample holds tens of thousands of distinct CDR3 sequences, roughly 7.1% seen once. The starting material was whole blood, obtained in connection with sensitization to the hapten diphenylcyclopropenone (DPC). Receptor source: a woman aged 25 to 39 with alopecia areata. Some clones in this sample may be carry-over from other donors' samples.

The rearrangement joins TRBV12-3 or TRBV12-4 to TRBJ1-4; D is uncertain. The CDR3 is made up of 15 amino acids. With 6 bases removed from V and 7 bases from J, the gap between germline ends came to 18 bases. The CDR3 DNA sequence: TGTGCCAGCAGAAAAGAGGGCCTACGGACTGAAAAACTGTTTTTT. It yields the protein CASRKEGLRTEKLFF.

This clonotype has ten or more counts. The genes are TRBV6-5 and TRBJ1-1, with no clear D. Trimming stripped 6 bases from V and 11 bases from J, with 16 bases between. The CDR3 covers 12 residues. Looked up from germline, CDR1 is MNHEY and CDR2 is SVGAGI. DNA of the CDR3: TGTGCCAGCAGATCTCCTCAGACTAGGGCTTTCTTT. Protein: CASRSPQTRAFF.

In nucleotides, the CDR3 is TGTGCCATACAGACGGCCAGAAACACCGGGGAGCTGTTTTTT. Protein sequence: CAIQTARNTGELFF. The chain employs TRBV10-3 and TRBJ2-2; D is unclear. Germline assignment: CDR1 ENHRY and CDR2 SYGVKD. Trimming pared 9 bases from V and 2 bases from J, leaving 13 bases between. CDR3 length equals 14 residues.

There are a few counts of this clonotype. The chain carries TRBV6-5 and TRBJ2-3; D remains unclear. The CDR3 is 15 amino acids. Per the germline V gene, CDR1 is MNHEY and CDR2 is SVGAGI. V lost 6 bases to trimming and J lost 2 bases, with 15 bases between them. The DNA for the CDR3 is TGTGCCAGCAGCCAAGCCCGGACGTACACAGATACGCAGTATTTT. This gives the protein CASSQARTYTDTQYF.

This clonotype has just one count. The V and J genes are TRBV4-1 and TRBJ2-2; tentatively, D is TRBD1 (6 bases). The CDR3 has 16 amino acids. Trimming removed 2 bases from V and 2 bases from J, with 12 bases in between. Germline V lookup: CDR1 MGHRA, CDR2 YSYEKL. The CDR3 DNA follows: TGCGCCAGCAGCCAATCTACGACAGGAAACACCGGGGAGCTGTTTTTT. It codes for CASSQSTTGNTGELFF.

CDR3 region: CASSPWTSGTYEQYF. CDR3 nucleotides: TGTGCCAGCAGTCCTTGGACTAGCGGAACCTACGAGCAGTACTTC. This sequence joins TRBV28 and TRBJ2-7, with TRBD2 identical over 10 bases. Trimming cost V 5 bases and J 2 bases; bases outside gene matches: 6. CDR1 is MDHEN and CDR2 is SYDVKM in the germline V gene. This CDR3 contains 15 residues.

In its sample, this clonotype was seen many times. The rearrangement uses TRBV29-1 and TRBJ2-2; TRBD1 or TRBD2 may be the D gene (5 bases each). V shed 6 bases and J shed 0 bases, with 8 bases lying between them. The germline V gene encodes CDR1 SQVTM and CDR2 ANQGSEA. The length of the CDR3 is 13 residues. The CDR3 DNA follows: TGCAGCGTCGGGGCCACGAACACCGGGGAGCTGTTTTTT. This encodes CSVGATNTGELFF.

The rearrangement links TRBV7-9 to TRBJ1-1; D is possibly TRBD1 (6 bases). Trimming took 2 bases from V and 5 from J, leaving 21 bases between them. From germline, CDR1 is SEHNR and CDR2 FQNEAQ (reference sequence). This CDR3 has 17 amino acids. The CDR3 coding sequence is TGTGCCAGCAGCTTATCTTGGGAAGGGGGGCGAGATACTGAAGCTTTCTTT. Amino acids: CASSLSWEGGRDTEAFF.

This clonotype was observed many times. This rearrangement joins TRBV7-2 to TRBJ1-5; unclear D gene. The CDR3 is 14 residues long. V lost 4 bases and J 4 bases, leaving 11 bases between the germline ends. CDR1 and CDR2 from the germline V gene are SGHTA and FQGNSA. The CDR3 nucleotides are TGTGCCAGCAGCTATGGTTTGGGGAATCAGCCCCAGCATTTT. Protein product: CASSYGLGNQPQHF.

The chain carries TRBV5-6 and TRBJ1-1; D is perhaps TRBD1 (6 bases). V was pared by 1 base and J by 10 bases, with 11 bases between. The CDR3 spans 12 residues. Germline CDR1 and CDR2: SGHDT and YYEEEE. CDR3 DNA sequence: TGTGCCAGCAGCTTGAGGGGGGCGGCAGCTTTCTTT. Translated, it gives CASSLRGAAAFF.

This clonotype was seen many times. The chain uses TRBV7-6 and TRBJ2-5; 7 bases match TRBD1. V was clipped by 3 bases and J by 9 bases; unmatched bases: 7. Germline lookup yields CDR1 SGHVS and CDR2 FNYEAQ. This CDR3 region has 13 residues. DNA for the CDR3: TGTGCCAGCAGCTTTGGGACAGAAAAGCCCCAGTACTTC. It codes for CASSFGTEKPQYF.

This clonotype was observed a handful of times. This chain links TRBV19 with TRBJ1-2; the D is unclear. The germline V gene has CDR1 LNHDA and CDR2 SQIVND (reference sequence). V lost 0 bases to trimming and J lost 4 bases, with 12 bases between them. The CDR3 consists of 15 residues. CDR3 DNA: TGTGCCAGTAGTATAGAAGGAGTCAACAGCTATGGCTACACCTTC. The encoded protein is CASSIEGVNSYGYTF.

At least ten counts were recorded for this clonotype. This sequence joins TRBV28 and TRBJ2-1; the D is unclear. V lost 8 bases and J 8 bases, leaving 22 bases between the germline ends. Germline CDR1 and CDR2: MDHEN and SYDVKM. The CDR3 contains 15 residues. CDR3 sequence: CASPPGESALDEQFF. The CDR3 nucleotides read TGTGCCAGCCCCCCCGGTGAGTCCGCCTTGGATGAGCAGTTCTTC.

In its sample, this clonotype was seen many times. The chain has TRBV25-1 and TRBJ2-3; 8 bases match TRBD1. The junction had 2 bases not matched to a gene; V was cut back by 8 bases and J by 1 base. Germline V gene data show CDR1 as MGHDK and CDR2 as SYGVNS. The CDR3 runs to 13 residues. The CDR3 nucleotides are TGTGCCAGCCAGACAGGGGGCACAGATACGCAGTATTTT. It yields the protein CASQTGGTDTQYF.

This clonotype was seen a few times. The chain combines TRBV3-1 with TRBJ1-2; D uncertain. CDR1 and CDR2 from the germline V gene are LGHDT and YNNKEL (reference sequence). V gave up 0 bases and J gave up 6 bases, with 11 bases separating them. The CDR3 sequence is 14 residues long. CDR3 loop: CASSQESLTDGYTF. Here the CDR3 DNA reads TGTGCCAGCAGCCAAGAATCATTGACGGATGGCTACACCTTC.

This clonotype was detected many times. The rearrangement links TRBV20-1 to TRBJ2-4, with 11 bases fitting TRBD2. Germline V gene data show CDR1 as DFQATT and CDR2 as SNEGSKA (reference sequence). The J segment lost 6 bases and the V segment lost 0 bases, leaving 1 base of the junction unmatched. This CDR3 contains 14 residues. CDR3 in amino acids: CSAREGLAGNIQYF. The CDR3 coding sequence is TGCAGTGCTAGAGAAGGACTAGCGGGAAACATTCAGTACTTC.

This clonotype was seen many times. V is TRBV13 and J is TRBJ2-2; D remains unclear. V lost 5 bases and J 3 bases, leaving 16 bases between the germline ends. CDR1 is PRHDT, CDR2 FYEKMQ, per germline (reference sequence). The CDR3 has 16 residues. The CDR3 DNA is TGTGCCAGCAGCCCCGGTAAGGGAATGTACACCGGGGAGCTGTTTTTT. It encodes CASSPGKGMYTGELFF.

This clonotype has ten or more counts. V usage is TRBV19 and J usage is TRBJ1-2; D unclear. The germline V and J ends were trimmed by 5 bases and 4 bases, with 5 bases remaining between them. The length of the CDR3 is 11 residues. Germline V gene data show CDR1 as LNHDA and CDR2 as SQIVND (reference sequence). The DNA for the CDR3 is TGTGCCAGTAGTGATCTCTATGGCTACACCTTC. It specifies CASSDLYGYTF.

This clonotype was detected ten times or more. The V gene is TRBV5-1, the J gene TRBJ2-7, with D unresolved. The CDR3 is made up of 12 amino acids. The V gene's germline CDR1 is SGHRS and CDR2 YFSETQ. Trimming left V 0 bases short and J 10 bases short, with 11 bases between. The CDR3 here is CASSLEGGPQYF. The CDR3 coding sequence is TGCGCCAGCAGCTTGGAAGGCGGACCTCAGTACTTC.

The sample holds many counts of this clonotype. The rearrangement joins TRBV12-3 or TRBV12-4 to TRBJ2-3; D call uncertain. This CDR3 spans 15 amino acids. V gave up 1 base and J gave up 2 bases, with 10 bases separating them. The CDR3 reads CASSLEIGYTDTQYF. CDR3 coding DNA: TGTGCCAGCAGTTTAGAGATAGGGTACACAGATACGCAGTATTTT.

This chain connects TRBV6-2 or TRBV6-3 to TRBJ2-3, with D tentatively TRBD2 (6 bases). Deletions cut 10 bases from V and 2 bases from J, with 19 bases between. Germline assignment: CDR1 MNHEY and CDR2 SVGEGT. CDR3 length: 15 residues. This CDR3 reads CANSPQEGSTDTQYF. For the CDR3, the DNA is TGTGCCAACAGCCCCCAGGAGGGGTCCACAGATACGCAGTATTTT.

This clonotype was recorded only once. This may arise from a read error, as a much more abundant clone is one base away. CDR3 bases: TGTGCCAGCAGTGAGGAACTAAGCACAGATACGCAGTATTTT. Its translation: CASSEELSTDTQYF. J is TRBJ2-3 and V is TRBV6-4; D is uncertain. With 3 bases removed from V and 0 bases from J, the gap between germline ends came to 7 bases. The CDR3 runs 14 residues. Germline V CDR1 and CDR2: MRHNA, SNTAGT.

The CDR3 loop reads CAISESGQPNTEAFF. CDR3 coding DNA: TGTGCCATCAGTGAGTCCGGGCAGCCGAACACTGAAGCTTTCTTT. The V and J genes are TRBV10-3 and TRBJ1-1, with D hard to call. In germline, CDR1 is ENHRY, CDR2 SYGVKD. Deletions cut 0 bases from V and 1 base from J, with 9 bases between. The CDR3 is 15 amino acids.

V gene TRBV24-1 combines with J gene TRBJ2-3; D gene unclear. The V and J ends lost 3 bases and 0 bases respectively, with 12 bases between them. The CDR3 contains 16 residues. CDR1 is KGHDR and CDR2 is SFDVKD in the germline V gene. The CDR3 DNA is TGTGCCACCAGTGATCCTACCCTGGACAGCACAGATACGCAGTATTTT. Translated, it gives CATSDPTLDSTDTQYF.

Ten or more counts support this clonotype. The V and J genes are TRBV29-1 and TRBJ2-7, with D possibly matching TRBD2 (5 bases). V lost 3 bases and J 5 bases, leaving 8 bases between the germline ends. CDR3 length: 11 residues. Germline V gene data show CDR1 as SQVTM and CDR2 as ANQGSEA. CDR3 residues: CSVDRGNEQYF. The CDR3 bases are TGCAGCGTTGATCGAGGGAACGAGCAGTACTTC.

This clonotype was detected many times. This chain joins TRBV7-8 and TRBJ1-1; TRBD1 might be the D (5 bases). CDR1 is SGHVS and CDR2 is FQNEAQ in the germline V gene. There are 13 residues in the CDR3. Trimming left V 5 bases short and J 11 bases short, with 18 bases between. CDR3: CASSEERRGFAFF. The DNA of the CDR3 is TGTGCCAGCAGCGAGGAGCGTCGGGGGTTTGCTTTCTTT.

Concerning this clonotype: A much larger clone differs by one base, so this may be a read error. The missing conserved phenylalanine or tryptophan at the end of this CDR3 makes a read error likely. The chain joins TRBV12-3 or TRBV12-4 to TRBJ1-1; D not certain. This CDR3 is built from 12 residues. Trimming removed 5 bases from V and 4 bases from J, with 8 bases in between. CDR3 loop: CASSLMTTEAFL. CDR3 in DNA: TGTGCCAGCAGTCTGATGACCACTGAAGCTTTCCTT.

The chain joins TRBV29-1 to TRBJ2-3; either TRBD1 or TRBD2 may supply D (6 bases each). In germline, CDR1 is SQVTM, CDR2 ANQGSEA. This CDR3 is built from 15 residues. V lost 3 bases to trimming and J lost 2 bases, with 15 bases between them. CDR3 region: CSVERDTSTTDTQYF. CDR3 in DNA: TGCAGCGTTGAGCGGGACACCTCGACCACAGATACGCAGTATTTT.

This clonotype was detected many times. The chain has TRBV11-2 and TRBJ2-4; D is perhaps TRBD1 (5 bases). Germline V gene sequence: CDR1 SGHAT, CDR2 FQNNGV. V lost 3 bases, J lost 0 bases, and 15 bases lay in between. This CDR3 is built from 17 residues. The CDR3 nucleotides read TGTGCCAGCAGCTTCGGCCCGACAGAACTAGCCAAAAACATTCAGTACTTC. Residues: CASSFGPTELAKNIQYF.

The chain links TRBV7-8 to TRBJ1-2; D possibly corresponds to TRBD1 (5 bases). V lost 1 base to trimming and J lost 2 bases, with 8 bases between them. The length of the CDR3 is 14 residues. Per germline, CDR1 SGHVS and CDR2 FQNEAQ. In DNA form, the CDR3 reads TGTGCCAGCAGCTTAGATTGGGGGAACTATGGCTACACCTTC. Translating gives CASSLDWGNYGYTF.

Ten or more counts support this clonotype. This rearrangement joins TRBV12-3 or TRBV12-4 to TRBJ1-4; D remains ambiguous. V gave up 2 bases and J gave up 0 bases, with 13 bases separating them. This CDR3 region has 17 residues. The CDR3 loop is CASSLIRDSATNEKLFF. CDR3 sequence (DNA): TGTGCCAGCAGTTTAATTAGGGATTCCGCAACTAATGAAAAACTGTTTTTT.

This clonotype occurred many times. The chain employs TRBV20-1 and TRBJ2-3; possible D gene TRBD1, 5 bases. CDR1 and CDR2 (germline): DFQATT, SNEGSKA (reference sequence). The CDR3 runs to 14 residues. Trimming cost V 6 bases and J 1 base, with 14 bases left between them. The DNA of the CDR3 is TGCAGTGCCCCAAGTTTAGGGGGCACAGATACGCAGTATTTT. Encoded protein: CSAPSLGGTDTQYF.